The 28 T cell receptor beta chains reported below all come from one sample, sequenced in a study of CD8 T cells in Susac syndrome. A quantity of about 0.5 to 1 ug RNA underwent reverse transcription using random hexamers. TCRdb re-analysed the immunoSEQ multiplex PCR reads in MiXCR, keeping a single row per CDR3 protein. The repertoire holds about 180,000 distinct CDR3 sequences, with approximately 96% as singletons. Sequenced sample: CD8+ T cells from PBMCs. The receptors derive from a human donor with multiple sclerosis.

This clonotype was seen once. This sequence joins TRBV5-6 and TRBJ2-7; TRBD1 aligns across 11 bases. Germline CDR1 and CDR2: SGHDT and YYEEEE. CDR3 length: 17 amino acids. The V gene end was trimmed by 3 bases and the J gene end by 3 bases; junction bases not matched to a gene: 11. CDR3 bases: TGTGCCAGCAGCTCGTTCGACGGGACAGGGGGACACTACGAGCAGTACTTC. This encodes CASSSFDGTGGHYEQYF.

CDR3 DNA: TGTGCCAGCAGCCCACCCACCTACGAGCAGTACTTC. It translates to CASSPPTYEQYF. The chain recombines TRBV7-9 with TRBJ2-7; D gene uncertain. The CDR3 runs to 12 residues. V dropped 5 bases and J dropped 2 bases, with 7 bases sitting between them. CDR1 and CDR2 from the germline V gene are SEHNR and FQNEAQ (reference sequence).

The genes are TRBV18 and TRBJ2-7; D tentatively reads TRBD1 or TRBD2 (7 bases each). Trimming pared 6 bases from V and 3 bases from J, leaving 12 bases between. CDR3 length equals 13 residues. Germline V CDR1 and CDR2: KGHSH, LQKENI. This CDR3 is CASSDREGYEQYF. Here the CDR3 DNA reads TGTGCCAGCTCCGACAGGGAGGGCTACGAGCAGTACTTC.

The DNA for the CDR3 is TGTGCCAGCAGTGCATCAAGTCTCGAGCAGTACTTC. It codes for CASSASSLEQYF. The genes are TRBV27 and TRBJ2-7; no clear D gene. CDR1 is MNHEY and CDR2 is SMNVEV in the germline V gene (reference sequence). There are 12 residues in the CDR3. V was cut by 5 bases and J by 6 bases, with 11 bases left in between.

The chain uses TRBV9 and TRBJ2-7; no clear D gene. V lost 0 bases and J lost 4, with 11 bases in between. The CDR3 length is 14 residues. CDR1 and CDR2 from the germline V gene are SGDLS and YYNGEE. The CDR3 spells CASSVEDLRYEQYF. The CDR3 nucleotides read TGTGCCAGCAGCGTAGAGGACCTCAGGTACGAGCAGTACTTC.

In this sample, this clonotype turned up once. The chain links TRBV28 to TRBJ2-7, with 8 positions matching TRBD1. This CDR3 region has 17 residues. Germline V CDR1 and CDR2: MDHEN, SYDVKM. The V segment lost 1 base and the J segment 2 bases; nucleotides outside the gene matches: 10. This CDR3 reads CASSLLARDRPPYEQYF. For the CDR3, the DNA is TGTGCCAGCAGTTTATTAGCTCGGGACAGGCCGCCCTACGAGCAGTACTTC.

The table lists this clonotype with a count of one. CDR3 region: CASSVRPLGHEQYF. The CDR3 coding sequence is TGTGCCAGCAGTGTTAGACCGTTGGGCCACGAGCAGTACTTC. This chain uses TRBV27 with TRBJ2-7, with D unclear. CDR3 size: 14 residues. V was shortened by 5 bases and J by 5 bases, with 16 bases between the two germline ends. CDR1 and CDR2 from the germline V gene are MNHEY and SMNVEV (reference sequence).

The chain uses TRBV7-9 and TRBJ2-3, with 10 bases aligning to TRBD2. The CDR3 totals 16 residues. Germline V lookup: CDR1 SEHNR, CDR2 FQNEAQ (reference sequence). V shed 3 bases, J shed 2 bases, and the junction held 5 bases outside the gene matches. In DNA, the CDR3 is TGTGCCAGCAGCTTGAAAGCGGGGGGGCTCACAGATACGCAGTATTTT. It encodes CASSLKAGGLTDTQYF.

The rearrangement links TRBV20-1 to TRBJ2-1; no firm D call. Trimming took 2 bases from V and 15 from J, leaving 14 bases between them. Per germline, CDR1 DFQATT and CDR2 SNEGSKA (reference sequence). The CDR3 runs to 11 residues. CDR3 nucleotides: TGCAGTGCTAGACGGTCAGGCGGCGGGTTCTTC. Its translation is CSARRSGGGFF.

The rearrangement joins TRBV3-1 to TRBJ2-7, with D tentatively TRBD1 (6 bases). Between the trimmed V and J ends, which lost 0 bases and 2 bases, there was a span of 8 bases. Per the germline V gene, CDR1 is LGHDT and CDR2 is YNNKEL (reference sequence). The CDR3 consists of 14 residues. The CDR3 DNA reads TGTGCCAGCAGCCAAGAGGACAGTACCTACGAGCAGTACTTC. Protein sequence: CASSQEDSTYEQYF.

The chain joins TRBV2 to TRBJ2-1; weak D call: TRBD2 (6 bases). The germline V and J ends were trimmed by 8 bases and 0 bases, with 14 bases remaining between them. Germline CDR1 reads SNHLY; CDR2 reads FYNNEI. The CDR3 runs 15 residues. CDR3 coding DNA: TGTGCCAGCGAACCCCGGGGGAGCTCCTACAATGAGCAGTTCTTC. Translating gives CASEPRGSSYNEQFF.

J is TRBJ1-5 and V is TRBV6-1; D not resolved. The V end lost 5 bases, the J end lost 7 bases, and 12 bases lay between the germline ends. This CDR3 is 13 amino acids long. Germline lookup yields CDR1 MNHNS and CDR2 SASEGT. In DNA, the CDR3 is TGTGCCAGCAGTACCCAGCGGCGGCAGCCCCAGCATTTT. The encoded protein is CASSTQRRQPQHF.

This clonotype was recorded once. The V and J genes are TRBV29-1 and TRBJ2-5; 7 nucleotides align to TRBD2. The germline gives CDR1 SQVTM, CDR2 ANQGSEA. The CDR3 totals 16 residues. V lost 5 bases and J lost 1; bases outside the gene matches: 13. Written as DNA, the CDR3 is TGCAGCGTTACCGGTCACACCACTAGCGCCCAAGAGACCCAGTACTTC. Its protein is CSVTGHTTSAQETQYF.

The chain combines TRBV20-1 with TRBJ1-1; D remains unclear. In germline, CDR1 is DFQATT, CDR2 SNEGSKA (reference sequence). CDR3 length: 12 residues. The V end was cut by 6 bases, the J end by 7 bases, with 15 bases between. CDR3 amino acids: CSARGGWDEAFF. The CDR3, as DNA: TGCAGTGCCCGCGGCGGGTGGGATGAAGCTTTCTTT.

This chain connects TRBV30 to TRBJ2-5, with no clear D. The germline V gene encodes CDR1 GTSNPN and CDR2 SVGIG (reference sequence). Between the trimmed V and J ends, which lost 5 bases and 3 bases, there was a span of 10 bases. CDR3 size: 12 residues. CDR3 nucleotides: TGTGCCTGGCTGGACCTAAAAGAGACCCAGTACTTC. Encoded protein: CAWLDLKETQYF.

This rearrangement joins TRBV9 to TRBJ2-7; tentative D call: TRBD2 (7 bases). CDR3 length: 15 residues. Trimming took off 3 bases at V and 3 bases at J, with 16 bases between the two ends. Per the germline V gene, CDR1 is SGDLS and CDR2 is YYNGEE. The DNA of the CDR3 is TGTGCCAGCAGCGCCTCCGCGGGGGCTATCTACGAGCAGTACTTC. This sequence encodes CASSASAGAIYEQYF.

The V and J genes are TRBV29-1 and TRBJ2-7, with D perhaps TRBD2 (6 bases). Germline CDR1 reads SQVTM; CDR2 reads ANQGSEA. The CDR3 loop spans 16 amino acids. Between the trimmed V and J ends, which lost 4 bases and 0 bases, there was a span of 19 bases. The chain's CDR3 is CSVVSPGRRDSYEQYF. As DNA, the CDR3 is TGCAGCGTTGTTTCGCCAGGGAGGCGGGACTCCTACGAGCAGTACTTC.

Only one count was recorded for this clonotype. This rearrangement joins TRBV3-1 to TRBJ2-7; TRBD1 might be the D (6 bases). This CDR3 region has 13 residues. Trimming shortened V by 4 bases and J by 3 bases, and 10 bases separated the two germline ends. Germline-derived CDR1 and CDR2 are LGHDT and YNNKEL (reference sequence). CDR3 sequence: CASSPDRIYEQYF. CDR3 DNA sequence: TGTGCCAGCAGCCCGGACAGAATCTACGAGCAGTACTTC.

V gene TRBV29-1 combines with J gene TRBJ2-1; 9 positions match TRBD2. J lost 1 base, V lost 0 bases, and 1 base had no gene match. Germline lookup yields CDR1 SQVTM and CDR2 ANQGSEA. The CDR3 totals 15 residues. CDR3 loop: CSVEEGLASYNEQFF. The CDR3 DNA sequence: TGCAGCGTTGAAGAGGGACTAGCTTCCTACAATGAGCAGTTCTTC.

As DNA, the CDR3 is TGTGCCAGCAGTTTTAGCAGGGAGGGTACCTACGAGCAGTACTTC. As protein: CASSFSREGTYEQYF. The J gene is TRBJ2-7, the V gene TRBV28; 7 nucleotides match TRBD2. The CDR3 covers 15 residues. The germline gives CDR1 MDHEN, CDR2 SYDVKM. V was clipped by 3 bases and J by 2 bases; unmatched bases: 7.

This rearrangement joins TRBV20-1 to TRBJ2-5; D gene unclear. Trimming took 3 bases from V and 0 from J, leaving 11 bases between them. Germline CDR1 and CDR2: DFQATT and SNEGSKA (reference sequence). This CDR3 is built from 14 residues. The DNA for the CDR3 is TGCAGTGCTAGGTTGAAGGGTTACCAAGAGACCCAGTACTTC. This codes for CSARLKGYQETQYF.

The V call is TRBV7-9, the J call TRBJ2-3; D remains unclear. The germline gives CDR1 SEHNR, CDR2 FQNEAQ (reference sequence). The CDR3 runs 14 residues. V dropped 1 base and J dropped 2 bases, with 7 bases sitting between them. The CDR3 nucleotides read TGTGCCAGCAGCTTAGAGCAGGACACAGATACGCAGTATTTT. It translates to CASSLEQDTDTQYF.

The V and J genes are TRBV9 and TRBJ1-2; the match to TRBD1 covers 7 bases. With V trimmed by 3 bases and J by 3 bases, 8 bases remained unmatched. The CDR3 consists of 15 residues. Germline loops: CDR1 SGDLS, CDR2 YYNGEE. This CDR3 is CASSEEDRIYYGYTF. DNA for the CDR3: TGTGCCAGCAGCGAAGAGGACAGGATTTACTATGGCTACACCTTC.

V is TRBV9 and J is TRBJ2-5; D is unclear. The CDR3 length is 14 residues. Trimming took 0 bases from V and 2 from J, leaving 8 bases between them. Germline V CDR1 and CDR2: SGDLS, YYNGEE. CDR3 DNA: TGTGCCAGCAGCGTAGCGGCAGAACAAGAGACCCAGTACTTC. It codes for CASSVAAEQETQYF.

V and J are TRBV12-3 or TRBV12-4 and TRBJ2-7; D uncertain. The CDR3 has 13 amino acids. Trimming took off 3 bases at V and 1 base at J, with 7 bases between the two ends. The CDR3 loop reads CASSFMESYEQYF. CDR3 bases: TGTGCCAGCAGTTTTATGGAGTCCTACGAGCAGTACTTC.

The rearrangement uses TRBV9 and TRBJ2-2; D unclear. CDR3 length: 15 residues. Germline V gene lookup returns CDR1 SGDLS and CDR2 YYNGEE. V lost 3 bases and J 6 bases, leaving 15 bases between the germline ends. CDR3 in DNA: TGTGCCAGCAGCGCATCCGGACCGCCCTCCGGGGAGCTGTTTTTT. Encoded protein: CASSASGPPSGELFF.

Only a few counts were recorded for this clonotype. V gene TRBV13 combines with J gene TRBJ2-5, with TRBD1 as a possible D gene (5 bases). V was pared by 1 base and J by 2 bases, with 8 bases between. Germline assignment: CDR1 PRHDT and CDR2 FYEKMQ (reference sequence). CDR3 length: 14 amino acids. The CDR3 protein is CASSLAGNQETQYF. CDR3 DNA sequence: TGTGCCAGCAGCTTAGCAGGGAATCAAGAGACCCAGTACTTC.

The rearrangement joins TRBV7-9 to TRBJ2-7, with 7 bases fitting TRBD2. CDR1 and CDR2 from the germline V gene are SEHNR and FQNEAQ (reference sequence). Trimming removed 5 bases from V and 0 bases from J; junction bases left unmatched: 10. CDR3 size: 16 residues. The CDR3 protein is CASSAWGGDSSYEQYF. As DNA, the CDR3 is TGTGCCAGCAGCGCCTGGGGGGGAGACAGCTCCTACGAGCAGTACTTC.